The rows below give T cell receptor beta chains drawn from one sample of a study of T-cell reconstitution after alpha-beta-depleted transplantation in children. TCRdb analysed the PCR reads with MiXCR anew, one entry per CDR3 protein. Of about 260,000 distinct CDR3 sequences listed, more than 9% are singletons. Sample: peripheral blood, taken 180 days after TCRalphabeta/CD19-depleted stem cell transplant. Receptors were obtained from a male patient aged 2 to 9 who had a stem cell transplant for chronic granulomatous disease, so the T cells may come from the graft donor. CDR3s include the opening cysteine and the closing phenylalanine or tryptophan. Each record gives: D gene, J gene, clone size, V gene, CDR3 protein, CDR3 DNA. D genes are given only for firm matches. The size of a clone is reported for some rows only, either as once, few or many, or as a class for expanded clones.

d_gene: TRBD2; j_gene: TRBJ2-1; abundance: many; v_gene: TRBV7-9; CDR3aa: CASSPPAGGPTIEQFF; CDR3nt: TGTGCCAGCAGCCCGCCAGCGGGAGGCCCTACAATCGAGCAGTTCTTC
d_gene: TRBD2; j_gene: TRBJ2-3; abundance: .; v_gene: TRBV4-1; CDR3aa: CASSHLLAGGPDTQYF; CDR3nt: TGCGCCAGCAGCCACCTACTAGCGGGGGGGCCTGATACGCAGTATTTT
d_gene: .; j_gene: TRBJ1-6; abundance: many; v_gene: TRBV7-2; CDR3aa: CASSIKQGSYNSPLHF; CDR3nt: TGTGCCAGCAGCATTAAACAGGGCTCCTATAATTCACCCCTCCACTTT
d_gene: TRBD1; j_gene: TRBJ2-1; abundance: many; v_gene: TRBV28; CDR3aa: CASTGTVPLNEQFF; CDR3nt: TGTGCCAGCACCGGGACAGTTCCCCTCAATGAGCAGTTCTTC
d_gene: TRBD2; j_gene: TRBJ2-3; abundance: many; v_gene: TRBV12-3/TRBV12-4; CDR3aa: CASTTGTRATDTQYF; CDR3nt: TGTGCCAGCACCACCGGGACTAGGGCCACAGATACGCAGTATTTT
d_gene: TRBD2; j_gene: TRBJ2-3; abundance: .; v_gene: TRBV5-4; CDR3aa: CVSSGGLAGSDTQYF; CDR3nt: TGTGTCAGCAGCGGTGGACTAGCGGGATCAGATACGCAGTATTTT
d_gene: .; j_gene: TRBJ2-3; abundance: many; v_gene: TRBV7-6; CDR3aa: CASSGPSTDTQYF; CDR3nt: TGTGCCAGCAGCGGGCCTAGCACAGATACGCAGTATTTT
d_gene: .; j_gene: TRBJ1-3; abundance: many; v_gene: TRBV7-2; CDR3aa: CASSPLVAGLSGNTIYF; CDR3nt: TGTGCCAGCAGCCCCTTAGTCGCAGGCCTCTCTGGAAACACCATATATTTT
d_gene: .; j_gene: TRBJ2-3; abundance: many; v_gene: TRBV20-1; CDR3aa: CSAKQGDTQYF; CDR3nt: TGCAGTGCTAAACAGGGAGATACGCAGTATTTT
d_gene: .; j_gene: TRBJ2-1; abundance: many; v_gene: TRBV18; CDR3aa: CASSPFRDSYNEQFF; CDR3nt: TGTGCCAGCTCACCATTTAGGGACTCCTACAATGAGCAGTTCTTC
d_gene: TRBD2; j_gene: TRBJ2-2; abundance: few; v_gene: TRBV28; CDR3aa: CASSPGGRETGELFF; CDR3nt: TGTGCCAGCAGTCCAGGAGGGAGGGAAACCGGGGAGCTGTTTTTT
d_gene: TRBD1; j_gene: TRBJ2-7; abundance: many; v_gene: TRBV7-9; CDR3aa: CASSLDGDRGYEQYF; CDR3nt: TGTGCCAGCAGCTTAGATGGGGACAGGGGCTACGAGCAGTACTTC
d_gene: .; j_gene: TRBJ2-7; abundance: many; v_gene: TRBV5-1; CDR3aa: CASSFRYRGSRIYEQYF; CDR3nt: TGCGCCAGCAGCTTTAGGTATCGAGGTAGTCGGATCTACGAGCAGTACTTC
d_gene: .; j_gene: TRBJ2-7; abundance: few; v_gene: TRBV6-5; CDR3aa: CASSYGEGADYEQYF; CDR3nt: TGTGCCAGCAGTTACGGGGAGGGGGCGGACTACGAGCAGTACTTC
d_gene: TRBD2; j_gene: TRBJ2-3; abundance: many; v_gene: TRBV6-4; CDR3aa: CASSDVGGGTDTQYF; CDR3nt: TGTGCCAGCAGTGACGTCGGCGGGGGGACAGATACGCAGTATTTT
d_gene: TRBD2; j_gene: TRBJ2-2; abundance: .; v_gene: TRBV5-1; CDR3aa: CASSSRAGVTGELFF; CDR3nt: TGCGCCAGCAGCTCGCGGGCGGGAGTGACCGGGGAGCTGTTTTTT
d_gene: TRBD1; j_gene: TRBJ1-1; abundance: many; v_gene: TRBV29-1; CDR3aa: CSAGQGTEAFF; CDR3nt: TGCAGTGCTGGACAGGGAACTGAAGCTTTCTTT
d_gene: TRBD1; j_gene: TRBJ2-3; abundance: many; v_gene: TRBV6-5; CDR3aa: CASSYGPGHRGPGDTQYF; CDR3nt: TGTGCCAGCAGTTACGGGCCCGGACACAGGGGGCCGGGAGATACGCAGTATTTT
d_gene: .; j_gene: TRBJ2-7; abundance: many; v_gene: TRBV6-2/TRBV6-3; CDR3aa: CASISPAYEQYF; CDR3nt: TGTGCCAGCATCTCCCCAGCCTACGAGCAGTACTTC
d_gene: .; j_gene: TRBJ2-2; abundance: many; v_gene: TRBV11-2; CDR3aa: CASSTGLFNTGELFF; CDR3nt: TGTGCCAGCAGCACGGGACTTTTCAACACCGGGGAGCTGTTTTTT
d_gene: TRBD1; j_gene: TRBJ2-4; abundance: many; v_gene: TRBV27; CDR3aa: CASSPGTGGSKNIQYF; CDR3nt: TGTGCCAGCAGTCCAGGGACAGGGGGATCCAAAAACATTCAGTACTTC
d_gene: .; j_gene: TRBJ2-7; abundance: many; v_gene: TRBV14; CDR3aa: CASSQDGPLREQYF; CDR3nt: TGTGCCAGCAGCCAAGATGGGCCTTTGAGGGAGCAGTACTTC
d_gene: .; j_gene: TRBJ1-2; abundance: .; v_gene: TRBV20-1; CDR3aa: CSAKAQGLRANYGYPF; CDR3nt: TGCAGTGCTAAAGCCCAAGGCCTCCGTGCTAACTATGGCTACCCCTTC
d_gene: TRBD1; j_gene: TRBJ1-5; abundance: .; v_gene: TRBV12-3/TRBV12-4; CDR3aa: CASSSTGQGTQPQHF; CDR3nt: TGTGCCAGCAGTTCGACTGGACAGGGTACTCAGCCCCAGCATTTT
d_gene: TRBD1; j_gene: TRBJ2-1; abundance: many; v_gene: TRBV4-3; CDR3aa: CASSQEGGTGSNEQFF; CDR3nt: TGCGCCAGCAGCCAAGAGGGGGGGACAGGGTCCAATGAGCAGTTCTTC
d_gene: .; j_gene: TRBJ2-2; abundance: many; v_gene: TRBV5-1; CDR3aa: CASNLGNTGELFF; CDR3nt: TGCGCCAGCAATCTGGGGAACACCGGGGAGCTGTTTTTT
d_gene: .; j_gene: TRBJ2-2; abundance: many; v_gene: TRBV11-2; CDR3aa: CASSLEPASGELFF; CDR3nt: TGTGCCAGCAGCTTAGAGCCAGCTTCCGGGGAGCTGTTTTTT
d_gene: .; j_gene: TRBJ2-7; abundance: many; v_gene: TRBV9; CDR3aa: CASSATGQDYEQYF; CDR3nt: TGTGCCAGCAGCGCTACGGGACAAGACTACGAGCAGTACTTC
d_gene: .; j_gene: TRBJ2-1; abundance: many; v_gene: TRBV6-2/TRBV6-3; CDR3aa: CASIRDLKKNEQFF; CDR3nt: TGTGCCAGCATCCGGGACTTGAAGAAAAATGAGCAGTTCTTC
d_gene: .; j_gene: TRBJ2-1; abundance: many; v_gene: TRBV29-1; CDR3aa: CNPFTKFF; CDR3nt: TGCAACCCATTTACGAAGTTCTTC
d_gene: .; j_gene: TRBJ2-7; abundance: many; v_gene: TRBV6-1; CDR3aa: CASSGRTRPHQFPYEQYF; CDR3nt: TGTGCCAGCAGTGGGAGGACAAGGCCCCACCAATTCCCCTACGAGCAGTACTTC
d_gene: .; j_gene: TRBJ2-2; abundance: many; v_gene: TRBV24-1; CDR3aa: CATGGPTNTGELFF; CDR3nt: TGTGCCACCGGGGGACCGACTAACACCGGGGAGCTGTTTTTT
d_gene: .; j_gene: TRBJ2-7; abundance: many; v_gene: TRBV5-1; CDR3aa: CASSSEYEQYF; CDR3nt: TGCGCCAGCAGCTCAGAATACGAGCAGTACTTC
d_gene: .; j_gene: TRBJ2-1; abundance: few; v_gene: TRBV20-1; CDR3aa: CSARDRRSSYNEQFF; CDR3nt: TGCAGTGCTAGAGATAGAAGGAGCTCCTACAATGAGCAGTTCTTC
d_gene: .; j_gene: TRBJ1-1; abundance: many; v_gene: TRBV12-3/TRBV12-4; CDR3aa: CASSHHWGTGTEAFF; CDR3nt: TGTGCCAGCAGTCACCATTGGGGTACGGGCACTGAAGCTTTCTTT
d_gene: TRBD1; j_gene: TRBJ1-2; abundance: many; v_gene: TRBV28; CDR3aa: CASSFPGGIYGYTF; CDR3nt: TGTGCCAGCAGTTTTCCAGGGGGAATCTATGGCTACACCTTC
d_gene: .; j_gene: TRBJ1-1; abundance: many; v_gene: TRBV7-9; CDR3aa: CASSPRGLNTEAFF; CDR3nt: TGTGCCAGCAGCCCGAGGGGTTTGAACACTGAAGCTTTCTTT
d_gene: TRBD2; j_gene: TRBJ2-1; abundance: many; v_gene: TRBV20-1; CDR3aa: CSAQRESSYNEQFF; CDR3nt: TGCAGTGCCCAGCGGGAGTCCTCCTACAATGAGCAGTTCTTC
d_gene: .; j_gene: TRBJ2-5; abundance: many; v_gene: TRBV10-3; CDR3aa: CAISESVTQYF; CDR3nt: TGTGCCATTAGTGAATCGGTGACCCAGTACTTC
d_gene: TRBD2; j_gene: TRBJ2-3; abundance: many; v_gene: TRBV5-1; CDR3aa: CASSFAGTRLLVADTQYF; CDR3nt: TGCGCCAGCAGCTTTGCCGGGACTAGGTTATTAGTGGCAGATACGCAGTATTTT
d_gene: TRBD2; j_gene: TRBJ2-7; abundance: .; v_gene: TRBV7-9; CDR3aa: CASSSGTSGSFYEQYF; CDR3nt: TGTGCCAGCAGCTCCGGGACTAGCGGGTCTTTTTACGAGCAGTACTTC
d_gene: TRBD2; j_gene: TRBJ2-5; abundance: many; v_gene: TRBV5-5; CDR3aa: CASSLGGTTFKETQYF; CDR3nt: TGTGCCAGCAGCTTGGGTGGGACTACCTTTAAAGAGACCCAGTACTTC
d_gene: .; j_gene: TRBJ2-3; abundance: many; v_gene: TRBV20-1; CDR3aa: CSASRYRVGVGTDTQYF; CDR3nt: TGCAGTGCTAGTCGATATAGGGTGGGGGTTGGCACAGATACGCAGTATTTT
d_gene: TRBD1; j_gene: TRBJ2-3; abundance: many; v_gene: TRBV15; CDR3aa: CATSRHRGPQYF; CDR3nt: TGTGCCACCAGCAGACACAGGGGTCCGCAGTATTTT
d_gene: .; j_gene: TRBJ2-1; abundance: many; v_gene: TRBV4-2; CDR3aa: CASSQEVTDLPNSGEQFF; CDR3nt: TGTGCCAGCAGCCAAGAAGTGACGGACCTACCTAACTCCGGTGAGCAGTTCTTC
d_gene: .; j_gene: TRBJ2-1; abundance: many; v_gene: TRBV2; CDR3aa: CASTLRGGNEQFF; CDR3nt: TGTGCCAGCACCCTCCGCGGAGGAAATGAGCAGTTCTTC
d_gene: TRBD1; j_gene: TRBJ2-7; abundance: many; v_gene: TRBV28; CDR3aa: CASSSSGTGFWEQYF; CDR3nt: TGTGCCAGCAGTTCTTCCGGGACAGGGTTTTGGGAGCAGTACTTC
d_gene: TRBD1; j_gene: TRBJ1-2; abundance: .; v_gene: TRBV12-3/TRBV12-4; CDR3aa: CASSLAPVRGPGGYTF; CDR3nt: TGTGCCAGCAGTTTAGCCCCCGTCAGGGGGCCGGGAGGCTACACCTTC
d_gene: .; j_gene: TRBJ2-4; abundance: many; v_gene: TRBV28; CDR3aa: CASNRHLAKNIQYF; CDR3nt: TGTGCCAGCAATCGACACCTAGCCAAAAACATTCAGTACTTC
d_gene: TRBD1; j_gene: TRBJ2-7; abundance: many; v_gene: TRBV29-1; CDR3aa: CSAGQRGEQYF; CDR3nt: TGCAGCGCGGGACAGAGGGGCGAGCAGTACTTC
d_gene: .; j_gene: TRBJ1-5; abundance: many; v_gene: TRBV4-1; CDR3aa: CASSQDQGQPQHF; CDR3nt: TGCGCCAGCAGCCAAGATCAAGGGCAGCCCCAGCATTTT
d_gene: TRBD2; j_gene: TRBJ2-2; abundance: many; v_gene: TRBV5-6; CDR3aa: CAGPSGPNTGELFF; CDR3nt: TGTGCCGGCCCTAGCGGGCCTAACACCGGGGAGCTGTTTTTT
d_gene: .; j_gene: TRBJ2-7; abundance: many; v_gene: TRBV10-3; CDR3aa: CAISEPKGHSYEQYF; CDR3nt: TGTGCCATCAGTGAACCCAAGGGACACTCCTACGAGCAGTACTTC
d_gene: TRBD2; j_gene: TRBJ2-1; abundance: many; v_gene: TRBV6-5; CDR3aa: CASRSGSLNEQFF; CDR3nt: TGTGCCAGCAGAAGCGGGAGCCTAAATGAGCAGTTCTTC
d_gene: .; j_gene: TRBJ2-1; abundance: .; v_gene: TRBV7-2; CDR3aa: CAAKARGGTFNEQFF; CDR3nt: TGTGCAGCTAAGGCAAGGGGGGGGACTTTTAATGAGCAGTTCTTC
d_gene: TRBD2; j_gene: TRBJ2-1; abundance: many; v_gene: TRBV6-4; CDR3aa: CASSARWVAGTKNNEQFF; CDR3nt: TGTGCCAGCAGTGCCCGATGGGTAGCGGGAACAAAGAACAATGAGCAGTTCTTC
d_gene: TRBD1; j_gene: TRBJ2-6; abundance: many; v_gene: TRBV6-1; CDR3aa: CASSATGGAGANVLTF; CDR3nt: TGTGCCAGCAGTGCCACAGGGGGCGCGGGGGCCAACGTCCTGACTTTC
d_gene: TRBD2; j_gene: TRBJ2-3; abundance: .; v_gene: TRBV11-2; CDR3aa: CASSSRLAGGPNPSTDTQYF; CDR3nt: TGTGCCAGCAGCTCCCGACTAGCGGGGGGGCCTAATCCCAGCACAGATACGCAGTATTTT
d_gene: .; j_gene: TRBJ2-7; abundance: many; v_gene: TRBV5-1; CDR3aa: CASSAGQTYEQYF; CDR3nt: TGCGCCAGCAGCGCGGGACAGACCTACGAGCAGTACTTC
d_gene: TRBD1; j_gene: TRBJ1-1; abundance: many; v_gene: TRBV7-2; CDR3aa: CASSYDRVGSEAFF; CDR3nt: TGTGCCAGCAGCTACGACAGGGTCGGGTCTGAAGCTTTCTTT